The 13 T cell receptor beta chains in this list originate from one sample, sequenced in a study of control samples from healthy donors and cancer patients. Assay used: immunoSEQ multiplex PCR; TCRdb lists only in-frame clones, some missing. The table includes tens of thousands of clones, almost 90% detected once. The sequenced material came from PBMCs. The receptors were sampled from a man in his sixties with colorectal cancer.

V and J are TRBV9 and TRBJ1-2; D is perhaps TRBD1 (5 bases). Looked up from germline, CDR1 is SGDLS and CDR2 is YYNGEE. V lost 0 bases, J lost 3 bases, and 6 bases lay in between. The CDR3 consists of 13 residues. The CDR3 reads CASSVGGHYGYTF. CDR3 sequence (DNA): TGTGCCAGCAGCGTAGGGGGACACTATGGCTACACCTTC.

The chain couples TRBV6-6 to TRBJ1-5; a possible D gene is TRBD1 (5 bases). This CDR3 has 16 residues. Germline V gene lookup returns CDR1 MNHNY and CDR2 SVGAGI (reference sequence). With 1 base removed from V and 2 bases from J, the gap between germline ends came to 12 bases. The CDR3 loop reads CASSYLPGLGNQPQHF. In DNA form, the CDR3 reads TGTGCCAGCAGTTACTTACCAGGGCTGGGCAATCAGCCCCAGCATTTT.

The V gene is TRBV4-1, the J gene TRBJ1-2, with D possibly matching TRBD1 (6 bases). V was trimmed by 0 bases and J by 4 bases, leaving 12 bases between them. The CDR3 has 15 amino acids. Per germline, CDR1 MGHRA and CDR2 YSYEKL. This chain's CDR3 is CASSQEPGQPYGYTF. The CDR3 DNA follows: TGCGCCAGCAGCCAAGAACCCGGACAGCCCTATGGCTACACCTTC.

The rearrangement joins TRBV30 to TRBJ2-5, with D unclear. V gave up 3 bases and J gave up 5 bases, with 10 bases separating them. The germline V gene has CDR1 GTSNPN and CDR2 SVGIG (reference sequence). The CDR3 sequence is 12 residues long. The CDR3 bases are TGTGCCTGGAGGCCCCTGGGCGAGACCCAGTACTTC. This gives the protein CAWRPLGETQYF.

The V gene is TRBV7-8, the J gene TRBJ2-2; 9 nucleotides agree with TRBD2. Germline V gene sequence: CDR1 SGHVS, CDR2 FQNEAQ. V shed 1 base and J 2 bases; nucleotides not matched to a gene: 5. This CDR3 has 17 residues. The CDR3 region has the DNA TGTGCCAGCAGCTTAGTCCAGCGGGGGGTCAACACCGGGGAGCTGTTTTTT. Its protein is CASSLVQRGVNTGELFF.

J is TRBJ2-6 and V is TRBV6-4; perhaps TRBD1 as D (6 bases). Trimming left V 6 bases short and J 0 bases short, with 12 bases between. Per germline, CDR1 MRHNA and CDR2 SNTAGT. The CDR3 spans 16 residues. CDR3 residues: CASRVRQDSGANVLTF. Here the CDR3 DNA reads TGTGCCAGCAGGGTCAGACAGGACTCTGGGGCCAACGTCCTGACTTTC.

This chain's CDR3 is CASSISQDSYEQYF. The CDR3 DNA reads as TGTGCCAGTAGTATAAGTCAGGATTCCTACGAGCAGTACTTC. This rearrangement joins TRBV19 to TRBJ2-7; D not resolved. This CDR3 comprises 14 residues. V was cut by 2 bases and J by 1 base, with 9 bases left in between. Germline-derived CDR1 and CDR2 are LNHDA and SQIVND (reference sequence).

V is TRBV28 and J is TRBJ1-6, with D possibly being TRBD1 (6 bases). The CDR3 has 14 residues. Germline lookup yields CDR1 MDHEN and CDR2 SYDVKM. The V gene lost 6 bases and the J gene lost 7 bases, with 13 bases spanning the gap. Here the CDR3 reads CASRYRVLNSPLHF. CDR3 coding DNA: TGTGCCAGCAGATACAGGGTTTTGAATTCACCCCTCCACTTT.

This clone turned up a few times. The chain employs TRBV7-2 and TRBJ2-7; perhaps D is TRBD1 or TRBD2 (5 bases each). The CDR3 contains 16 residues. Trimming removed 4 bases from V and 0 bases from J, with 16 bases in between. Germline assignment: CDR1 SGHTA and CDR2 FQGNSA. CDR3 sequence (DNA): TGTGCCAGCAGCTCCTGGGGCGGGCCTAGCTCCTACGAGCAGTACTTC. Encoded protein: CASSSWGGPSSYEQYF.

The chain couples TRBV9 to TRBJ2-3; TRBD2 agrees at 8 bases. V was clipped by 4 bases and J by 0 bases; unmatched bases: 10. Germline V gives CDR1 SGDLS, CDR2 YYNGEE. This CDR3 has 17 amino acids. CDR3 DNA: TGTGCCAGCAGCTCCGTCAGTAGCGGGATTAGCACAGATACGCAGTATTTT. This translates into CASSSVSSGISTDTQYF.

V usage is TRBV5-1 and J usage is TRBJ1-2, with D uncertain. This CDR3 comprises 12 residues. With 0 bases removed from V and 6 bases from J, the gap between germline ends came to 6 bases. Germline-derived CDR1 and CDR2 are SGHRS and YFSETQ. CDR3 amino acids: CASSLGDNGYTF. As DNA, the CDR3 is TGCGCCAGCAGCTTGGGAGACAATGGCTACACCTTC.

CDR3 DNA sequence: TGTGCCAGCAGTTACACCCCAGGTCCGCGGGGACCCCAGCATTTT. It translates to CASSYTPGPRGPQHF. This chain uses TRBV6-7 with TRBJ1-5; D call uncertain. TRBV6-7 is an ORF for which the function is uncertain. The CDR3 totals 15 residues. V lost 2 bases and J lost 10, with 18 bases in between.

J is TRBJ2-3 and V is TRBV5-1, with 9 positions matching TRBD2. The CDR3 sequence is 16 residues long. Germline trimming cut 0 bases from V and 2 bases from J; bases unmatched to any gene: 4. Germline CDR1 SGHRS, CDR2 YFSETQ. CDR3 sequence (DNA): TGCGCCAGCAGCTTGGTTAGCGGGGGTTCCACAGATACGCAGTATTTT. It encodes CASSLVSGGSTDTQYF.